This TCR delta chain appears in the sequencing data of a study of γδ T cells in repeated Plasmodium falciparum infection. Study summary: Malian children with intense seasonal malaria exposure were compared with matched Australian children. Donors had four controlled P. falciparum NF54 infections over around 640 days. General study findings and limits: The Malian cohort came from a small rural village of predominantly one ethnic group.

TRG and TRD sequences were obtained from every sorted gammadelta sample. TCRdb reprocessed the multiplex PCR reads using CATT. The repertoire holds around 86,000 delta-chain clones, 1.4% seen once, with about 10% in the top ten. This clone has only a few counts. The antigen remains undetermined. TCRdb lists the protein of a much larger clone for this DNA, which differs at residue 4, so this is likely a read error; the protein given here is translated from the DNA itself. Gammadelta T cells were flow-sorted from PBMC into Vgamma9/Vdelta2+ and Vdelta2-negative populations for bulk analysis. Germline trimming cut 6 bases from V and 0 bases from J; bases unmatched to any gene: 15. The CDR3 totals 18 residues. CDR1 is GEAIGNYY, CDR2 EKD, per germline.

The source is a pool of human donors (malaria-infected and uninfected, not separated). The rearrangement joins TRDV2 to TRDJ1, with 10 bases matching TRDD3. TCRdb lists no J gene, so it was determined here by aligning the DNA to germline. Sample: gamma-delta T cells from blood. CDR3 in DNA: TGTGCCTGTAACCCCCTTACTGGGGGATCCCCCGACACCGATAAACTCATCTTT. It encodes CACNPLTGGSPDTDKLIF.